This T cell receptor beta chain was recorded in a study of cytomegalovirus exposure and HLA in healthy donors. Turning to the study itself: Genetic ancestry analysis placed 75% to 85% of the 398 donors that were genotyped in the Caucasian-associated cluster.

The CDR3 is 17 residues long. V was clipped by 0 bases and J by 5 bases, with 19 bases between them. The germline CDR1 and CDR2 sequences are LGHNA and YNFKEQ. The study ran its PCR with 60 Vbeta and 13 Jbeta primers. Sequenced by immunoSEQ multiplex PCR; TCRdb stores in-frame clones only, minus some. The repertoire consists of approximately 100,000 clones, with over 75% occurring once and the leading ten covering roughly 6%. Sequencing was carried out using PBMCs. This TCR derives from a man in his sixties in good health and CMV-seropositive. The genes are TRBV4-2 and TRBJ2-5; D might be TRBD2 (7 bases). The CDR3 DNA reads as TGTGCCAGCAGCCAAGATTCGCGGGGGCCTGGGCTGGAGACCCAGTACTTC. It codes for CASSQDSRGPGLETQYF.